The source of this TCR beta chain is a study of shared clonotypes between healthy human individuals. Study-level findings and limits: Relative to clonotypes present in all four donors, those not shared had lower generation probabilities.

CDR1 and CDR2 from the germline V gene are MNHEY and SMNVEV (reference sequence). The CDR3 is made up of 14 amino acids. V lost 2 bases to trimming and J lost 10 bases, with 12 bases between them. Data came from immunoSEQ multiplex PCR; TCRdb stores just in-frame clones and leaves some out. This repertoire shows some 89,000 clones, around 67% found once; its top ten account for 45% to 50%. A remark on this clone: Its antigen is as yet unknown.

The clonotype originates from a man aged 25-45 years in good health. The rearrangement joins TRBV27 to TRBJ2-6; D is undetermined. What was sequenced was memory CD8+ T cells sorted from blood. Indicated subset: CD45RO+ cells pooled with CCR7-negative TemRA cells. CDR3 nucleotides: TGTGCCAGCAGTTTAGGGTCAAGGGTAAACGTCCTGACTTTC. It yields the protein CASSLGSRVNVLTF. Together with reference TRBV27 and TRBJ2-6, the CDR3 gives the full variable domain: EAQVTQNPRYLITVTGKKLTVTCSQNMNHEYMSWYRQDPGLGLRQIYYSMNVEVTDKGDVPEGYKVSRKEKRNFPLILESPSPNQTSLYFCASSLGSRVNVLTFGAGSRLTVL.